The sample holds many counts of the clone carrying this T cell receptor beta chain. This sample is part of a study of blood T cells in healthy people across ages. The CDR3 runs to 12 residues. Germline V lookup: CDR1 SGHTA, CDR2 FQGNSA. V was clipped by 5 bases and J by 2 bases, with 7 bases between them. A sample-barcoded 5' primer and a J-beta primer mix were used in a second PCR of about 7 to 12 cycles. Each CDR3 protein is one row after TCRdb ran MiXCR on the 5' RACE reads. Seen here are roughly 1,700,000 distinct CDR3 sequences, roughly 27% observed once, and the top ten hold 7.7%. Sequencing input: blood. This clonotype was sampled from a woman aged 30 to 39 in good health. This chain connects TRBV7-2 to TRBJ2-7; unclear D gene. DNA of the CDR3: TGTGCCAGCAGCACCTTAACCTACGAGCAGTACTTC. Translation gives CASSTLTYEQYF.